The text below deals with one T cell receptor (beta chain). The data stem from a study of blood T cell repertoires in COVID-19. On the study more broadly: The United States, Italy and Spain supplied acute and convalescent COVID-19 samples. The cDNA or gDNA used as material had been derived from T cells, B-cell-depleted T cells, or PBMCs.

In the source study's methods: Amplification from reference gene primers served as the basis for estimated nucleated cell counts. Sequencing used immunoSEQ multiplex PCR; TCRdb keeps in-frame clones, though not all of them. The V and J calls and clone size were taken over from that table, and D and trimming were inferred from the DNA. The sample has about 220,000 clones, less than 90% seen once; the top ten hold nearly 20%. CDR3 length: 11 residues. The germline V gene has CDR1 SNHLY and CDR2 FYNNEI. Deletions cut 7 bases from V and 5 bases from J, with 6 bases between. Sequenced: peripheral blood. V and J are TRBV2 and TRBJ2-1; D call uncertain. The TCR originated in a man aged 25-40 years with active or convalescent COVID-19. The DNA for the CDR3 is TGTGCCAGCACCATCAACAATGAGCAGTTCTTC. This codes for CASTINNEQFF. Full variable domain (outside the CDR3, taken from reference TRBV2 and TRBJ2-1): EPEVTQTPSHQVTQMGQEVILRCVPISNHLYFYWYRQILGQKVEFLVSFYNNEISEKSEIFDDQFSVERPDGSNFTLKIRSTKLEDSAMYFCASTINNEQFFGPGTRLTVL.